One and the same sample provided the 8 T cell receptor beta chains below, sequenced in a study of blood T cells in healthy people across ages (dated by TCRdb to between 2014 and 2016). Library preparation used 5' RACE. TCRdb names Illumina HiSeq 2500 as the instrument used. A second PCR of 7 to 11 cycles was performed with a sample-barcoded 5' primer and a J-beta primer mix. TCRdb trimmed public reads at Q25 via fastp, called clones via MiXCR and kept in-frame beta chains. Entries that share a CDR3 protein sequence are merged under the most common genes and DNA. The sample table shows roughly 680,000 distinct CDR3 sequences, and over 40% are seen once. Of the sample, about 14% falls within the top ten clones. The sample comprised blood. These TCRs come from a woman over 75 in good health.

V is TRBV20-1 and J is TRBJ2-5; 9 bases are shared with TRBD2. Germline CDR1 DFQATT, CDR2 SNEGSKA (reference sequence). The CDR3 has 13 amino acids. Unmatched junction bases numbered 4, after V lost 5 bases and J lost 3 bases. CDR3 in DNA: TGCAGTGCTGTTAGCGGGGGCAAAGAGACCCAGTACTTC. As protein: CSAVSGGKETQYF.

The rearrangement joins TRBV12-5 to TRBJ2-7; D might be TRBD1 (6 bases). V lost 6 bases to trimming and J lost 2 bases, with 17 bases between them. This CDR3 is built from 15 residues. CDR1 LGHNT and CDR2 FRNRAP come from the germline V gene. The CDR3 sequence: CASGRELQGTYEQYF. The DNA for the CDR3 is TGTGCTAGTGGCCGTGAACTACAGGGAACCTACGAGCAGTACTTC.

The chain recombines TRBV5-1 with TRBJ2-2; 8 nucleotides match TRBD2. J gave up 4 bases and V 3 bases, and 8 bases lay outside the gene matches. Germline V CDR1 and CDR2: SGHRS, YFSETQ. The CDR3 is made up of 16 amino acids. The CDR3 DNA follows: TGCGCCAGCAGCTCTACACTAGCGGCTCCCACCGGGGAGCTGTTTTTT. Residues: CASSSTLAAPTGELFF. The whole variable domain, remainder taken from reference TRBV5-1 and TRBJ2-2, is KAGVTQTPRYLIKTRGQQVTLSCSPISGHRSVSWYQQTPGQGLQFLFEYFSETQRNKGNFPGRFSGRQFSNSRSEMNVSTLELGDSALYLCASSSTLAAPTGELFFGEGSRLTVL.

Only a few counts were recorded for this clonotype. This could be a read error, since a much larger clone is one nucleotide away. This rearrangement joins TRBV20-1 to TRBJ1-5; D unclear. The length of the CDR3 is 10 residues. Germline values: CDR1 DFQATT, CDR2 SNEGSKA (reference sequence). The CDR3 DNA sequence: TGCAGGGCCAGTGATCAGCCCCAGCATTTT. It yields the protein CRASDQPQHF.

The chain couples TRBV7-2 to TRBJ2-7; 11 positions match TRBD1. With 1 base clipped from V and 4 bases from J, the junction kept 6 bases outside the gene matches. The CDR3 is made up of 16 amino acids. Germline V gives CDR1 SGHTA, CDR2 FQGNSA. CDR3 loop: CASSLGAGQGAYEQYF. CDR3 bases: TGTGCCAGCAGCTTAGGGGCTGGACAGGGGGCTTACGAGCAGTACTTC. Variable domain in full (rest from reference TRBV7-2 and TRBJ2-7): GAGVSQSPSNKVTEKGKDVELRCDPISGHTALYWYRQSLGQGLEFLIYFQGNSAPDKSGLPSDRFSAERTGGSVSTLTIQRTQQEDSAVYLCASSLGAGQGAYEQYFGPGTRLTVT.

The J gene is TRBJ1-2, the V gene TRBV4-3, with 8 bases fitting TRBD1. CDR1 and CDR2 from the germline V gene are LGHNA and YSLEER. V lost 3 bases and J lost 1; bases outside the gene matches: 13. The CDR3 totals 18 residues. This CDR3 reads CASSHRLSPGGRNYGYTF. CDR3 sequence (DNA): TGCGCCAGCAGCCATCGACTGAGTCCAGGGGGCCGTAACTATGGCTACACCTTC.

This clonotype was detected once. This may arise from a read error, as a much more abundant clone is one base away. The chain couples TRBV20-1 to TRBJ2-1; 8 nucleotides match TRBD2. The germline V gene encodes CDR1 DFQATT and CDR2 SNEGSKA (reference sequence). The CDR3 consists of 16 residues. V lost 6 bases to trimming and J lost 5 bases; unmatched junction nucleotides: 15. As DNA, the CDR3 is TGCAGTGCCCCCGCTGCGGCAGCGGGAGCCAACAATGAGCAGTTCTTC. It is translated as CSAPAAAAGANNEQFF.

About this clonotype: An end of the junction differs from the germline gene, which may be a read error. The rearrangement joins TRBV7-2 to TRBJ2-2; the match to TRBD2 covers 14 bases. Germline V gene sequence: CDR1 SGHTA, CDR2 FQGNSA. The CDR3 length is 16 residues. CDR3 coding DNA: TGTGCCGGCAGTCCACGACTAGCGGGAGGGGTGGGGAAGCTGTTTTTT. Protein: CAGSPRLAGGVGKLFF.